The rows below give T cell receptor beta chains drawn from one sample of a study of T-cell memory formation after mild COVID-19. TCRdb re-analysed the 5' RACE reads in MiXCR, keeping a single row per CDR3 protein. The table includes roughly 160,000 distinct CDR3 sequences, about an eighth detected once. Sequencing used PBMCs or a T cell subset sorted from them (not recorded which). The receptors come from a man between 18 and 35 years old who had mild COVID-19 (a few samples of this study predate the infection). Cell type and time point are not known. Both conserved end residues are part of each CDR3. D genes are given only for firm matches. Clone size is given for some rows only: seen once, a few or many times, or a class if the clone is expanded.

clone_size,cdr3_length,d_call,j_call,v_call,cdr3_nt,cdr3_aa
-,14,TRBD1,TRBJ1-2,TRBV6-2/TRBV6-3,TGTGCCAGCAGTTACGAAGACAGGGCCTATGGCTACACCTTC,CASSYEDRAYGYTF
many,15,-,TRBJ1-5,TRBV12-3/TRBV12-4,TGTGCCAGCAGATCAGGGGTCTATAGCAATCAGCCCCAGCATTTT,CASRSGVYSNQPQHF
-,15,-,TRBJ1-3,TRBV7-7,TGTGCCAGCAGCTTAGACGGAGGTTCCGGAAACACCATATATTTT,CASSLDGGSGNTIYF
-,18,TRBD2,TRBJ2-1,TRBV20-1,TGCAGTGCTAGAGATCCCCTAGCGGGACCAGGAGGAGGCGATGAGCAGTTCTTC,CSARDPLAGPGGGDEQFF
few,15,-,TRBJ2-3,TRBV6-6,TGTGCCAGCAGTTACGGGGGGGCCCTCGCAGATACGCAGTATTTT,CASSYGGALADTQYF
few,14,-,TRBJ2-3,TRBV5-1,TGCGCCAGCGCTCAGAGGGGGGCCGGAGATACGCAGTATTTT,CASAQRGAGDTQYF
many,12,TRBD1,TRBJ2-7,TRBV9,TGTGCCAGCAGCGCAGACAGGGCCGAGCAGTACTTC,CASSADRAEQYF
-,15,TRBD1,TRBJ1-2,TRBV2,TGTGGAGTTCGCCCCCGGGACAGGGAGTCTCGGGGCTACACCTTC,CGVRPRDRESRGYTF
many,13,-,TRBJ2-5,TRBV24-1,TGTGCCACCTCAGACGGGGCGCAAGAGACCCAGTACTTC,CATSDGAQETQYF
-,14,-,TRBJ1-1,TRBV6-2/TRBV6-3,TGTGCCAGCAGCCTCCTGGGTTGGGAGGCTGAAGCTTTCTTT,CASSLLGWEAEAFF
-,15,TRBD2,TRBJ2-1,TRBV5-6,TGTGCCAGCAGCTCGCGGGGGGGCACCTACAATGAGCAGTTCTTC,CASSSRGGTYNEQFF
once,14,-,TRBJ1-6,TRBV20-1,TGCAGTGCTTCGATTGGCCTTAATAATTCACCCCTCCACTTT,CSASIGLNNSPLHF
few,15,-,TRBJ2-1,TRBV5-1,TGCGCCAGCAGCTTCATCCCCGGGGCCTACAATGAGCAGTTCTTC,CASSFIPGAYNEQFF
-,15,-,TRBJ2-5,TRBV6-1,TGTGCCACGGGCCTCAGACCTGGGGATACGGAGACCCAGTACTTC,CATGLRPGDTETQYF
-,19,TRBD2,TRBJ2-3,TRBV6-6,TGTGCCAGCAGTTACTCCCTAGCGGGGGGGCGAATAGTCACAGATACGCAGTATTTT,CASSYSLAGGRIVTDTQYF
many,15,-,TRBJ2-1,TRBV7-2,TGTGCCAGCAGCCAAAGGGGGGGAAGATACAATGAGCAGTTCTTC,CASSQRGGRYNEQFF
-,13,-,TRBJ2-5,TRBV5-1,TGCGCCAGCCAGGAGGAACACCAAGAGACCCAGTACTTC,CASQEEHQETQYF
many,14,-,TRBJ2-5,TRBV5-1,TGCGCCAGCAGCGAATCGGGACGTCAAGAGACCCAGTACTTC,CASSESGRQETQYF
many,14,-,TRBJ2-5,TRBV5-1,TGCGCCAGCAGCTTGGAGGGACCAGAGGAGACCCAGTACTTC,CASSLEGPEETQYF
-,14,-,TRBJ1-2,TRBV5-1,TGCGCCAGCGCGTTCGGGGTCGTGAACTATGGCTACACCTTC,CASAFGVVNYGYTF